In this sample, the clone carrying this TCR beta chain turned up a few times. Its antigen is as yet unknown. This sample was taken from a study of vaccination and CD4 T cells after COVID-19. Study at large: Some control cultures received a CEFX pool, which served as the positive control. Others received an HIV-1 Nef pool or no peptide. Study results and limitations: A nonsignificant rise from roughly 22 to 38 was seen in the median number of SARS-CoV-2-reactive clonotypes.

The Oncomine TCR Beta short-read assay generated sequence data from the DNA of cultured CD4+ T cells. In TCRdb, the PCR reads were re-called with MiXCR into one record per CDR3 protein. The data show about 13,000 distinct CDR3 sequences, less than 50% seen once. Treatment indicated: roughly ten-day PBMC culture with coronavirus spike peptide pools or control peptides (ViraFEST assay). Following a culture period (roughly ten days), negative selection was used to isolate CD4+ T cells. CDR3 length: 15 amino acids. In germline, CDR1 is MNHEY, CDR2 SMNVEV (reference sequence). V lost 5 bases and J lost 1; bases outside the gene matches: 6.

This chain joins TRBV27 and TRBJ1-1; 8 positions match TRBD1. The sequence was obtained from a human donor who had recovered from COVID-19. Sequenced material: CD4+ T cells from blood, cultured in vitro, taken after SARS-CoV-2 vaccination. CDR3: CASSPRGLGNTEAFF. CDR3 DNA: TGTGCCAGCAGTCCCAGGGGGCTGGGGAACACTGAAGCTTTCTTT.